This T cell receptor (beta chain) stems from a study of OX40 agonist ivuxolimab in advanced cancers. TCRdb's table, derived via immunoSEQ multiplex PCR, lists solely in-frame clones and lacks some. Of fewer than 70,000 clones listed, 85% are singletons. There are 15 residues in the CDR3. Germline V lookup: CDR1 SNHLY, CDR2 FYNNEI. Trimming cost V 5 bases and J 5 bases; bases outside gene matches: 10. Findings of the study overall: The authors also found low normalized T-cell clonal expansion in some nonresponders. At 0.1 to 3.0 mg/kg, CD4+ and CD8+ blood T cells expanded clonally by week 6.

This clone was recorded a few times. Antigen specificity is unknown. The chain employs TRBV2 and TRBJ1-1; 8 positions agree with TRBD1. The receptor was derived from an adult with an advanced solid tumor such as melanoma, head and neck, liver or kidney cancer. The sequencing here drew on CD4+ or CD8+ T cells sorted from blood, taken in a trial of the OX40 agonist ivuxolimab. The CDR3 bases are TGTGCCAGCAGTCCTAGAGGACAGGGAAGGACTGAAGCTTTCTTT. It specifies CASSPRGQGRTEAFF.